This T cell receptor (beta chain) was sequenced for a study of siplizumab effects on memory and regulatory T cells. Clones were read by immunoSEQ multiplex PCR, and TCRdb kept only the in-frame ones, dropping some. The sample carries under 130,000 clones, about 92% recorded once. Study-level results: A minor share of alloreactive clones matched unstimulated subsets. About 75-95% of proliferating CD4+ or CD8+ clones had no assignable naive or memory phenotype.

Note on this clone: As yet, its antigen is unknown.

The V end lost 5 bases, the J end lost 0 bases, and 21 bases lay between the germline ends. Germline CDR1 reads MNHEY; CDR2 reads SMNVEV (reference sequence). This CDR3 region has 18 residues. The source is a human donor in good health. The V and J genes are TRBV27 and TRBJ2-3; D gene uncertain. What was sequenced was CD4+ T cells sorted from blood. This chain's CDR3 is CASSPFPSRLISTDTQYF. The CDR3 bases are TGTGCCAGCAGTCCCTTCCCTTCTCGCTTGATTAGCACAGATACGCAGTATTTT.